The T cell receptor (beta chain) described here comes from a study of T-cell memory formation after mild COVID-19. Trimming removed 2 bases from V and 0 bases from J; junction bases left unmatched: 1. The germline CDR1 and CDR2 sequences are SGHTA and FQGNSA. The CDR3 runs to 15 residues. Study-level points and caveats: Within pre-infection memory, some responding clones were found, suggesting cross-reactive memory joined. The CD4+ clones that contracted clustered mainly within CM and EM, and the CD8+ clones concentrated in EMRA.

One entry per CDR3 protein, called by TCRdb with MiXCR from the 5' RACE reads. The sample lists roughly 410,000 distinct CDR3 sequences; 24% were seen once. This clonotype was seen more than once but under ten times. Its antigen is as yet unknown. This receptor was obtained from an adult woman who had mild COVID-19 (a few samples of this study predate the infection). Cell type and time point are not known. V is TRBV7-2 and J is TRBJ1-1; 9 positions agree with TRBD1. The specimen was PBMCs or a T cell subset sorted from them (not recorded which). The CDR3: CASSLWTGVNTEAFF. CDR3 DNA sequence: TGTGCCAGCAGCTTATGGACAGGGGTGAACACTGAAGCTTTCTTT. The full variable domain, its missing parts supplied by reference TRBV7-2 and TRBJ1-1, is GAGVSQSPSNKVTEKGKDVELRCDPISGHTALYWYRQSLGQGLEFLIYFQGNSAPDKSGLPSDRFSAERTGGSVSTLTIQRTQQEDSAVYLCASSLWTGVNTEAFFGQGTRLTVV.